Each of the 27 T cell receptor beta chains below was sequenced from the same sample in a study of blood T cell repertoires in COVID-19. Assay used: immunoSEQ multiplex PCR; TCRdb lists only in-frame clones, some missing. This sample has tens of thousands of clones, with over 70% found just once. The source material was peripheral blood. The receptors were gathered from a man aged 70-80 years with acute or convalescent COVID-19.

V is TRBV5-3 and J is TRBJ1-2; D is ambiguous. TRBV5-3 is recorded as an ORF, its role being uncertain. The CDR3 has 11 amino acids. Trimming shortened V by 2 bases and J by 8 bases, and 7 bases separated the two germline ends. CDR3 in amino acids: CARSFPLGYTF. The CDR3 DNA is TGTGCCAGAAGCTTTCCCTTGGGCTACACCTTC.

This clone was recorded once. This rearrangement joins TRBV6-6 to TRBJ1-2, with 8 bases matching TRBD1. Germline values: CDR1 MNHNY, CDR2 SVGAGI (reference sequence). The CDR3 extends over 16 amino acids. With 5 bases clipped from V and 5 bases from J, the junction kept 13 bases outside the gene matches. The chain's CDR3 is CASSPLTGTGPYGYTF. In DNA form, the CDR3 reads TGTGCCAGCAGTCCACTCACCGGGACAGGCCCATATGGCTACACCTTC.

V is TRBV5-1 and J is TRBJ1-3, with 8 bases identical to TRBD1. This CDR3 has 16 amino acids. CDR1 SGHRS and CDR2 YFSETQ come from the germline V gene. V dropped 0 bases and J dropped 4; count of bases not matched to a gene: 6. CDR3 nucleotides: TGCGCCAGCAGCTTGGGGGCAGGGGGCACGGGAAACACCATATATTTT. Translating it yields CASSLGAGGTGNTIYF.

The gene calls are TRBV7-6 and TRBJ1-1; D is unclear. The germline CDR1 and CDR2 sequences are SGHVS and FNYEAQ. V lost 5 bases and J 1 base, leaving 14 bases between the germline ends. CDR3 length equals 15 residues. The CDR3 sequence: CASSPITGWNTEAFF. CDR3 sequence (DNA): TGTGCCAGCAGCCCAATTACCGGTTGGAACACTGAAGCTTTCTTT.

This clone occurred once. The chain carries TRBV5-6 and TRBJ1-1; weak D call: TRBD1 (5 bases). Trimming removed 0 bases at V and 4 bases at J, with 10 bases between. Germline assignment: CDR1 SGHDT and CDR2 YYEEEE. The CDR3 has 14 amino acids. The CDR3 region has the DNA TGTGCCAGCAGCTTGGTGCGCGGGACCACTGAAGCTTTCTTT. Translation gives CASSLVRGTTEAFF. The full variable domain, completed using reference TRBV5-6 and TRBJ1-1, is DAGVTQSPTHLIKTRGQQVTLRCSPKSGHDTVSWYQQALGQGPQFIFQYYEEEERQRGNFPDRFSGHQFPNYSSELNVNALLLGDSALYLCASSLVRGTTEAFFGQGTRLTVV.

The table lists this clone with many counts. The chain joins TRBV7-2 to TRBJ2-7; 8 bases are a match to TRBD2. Trimming cost V 2 bases and J 7 bases; bases outside gene matches: 10. Germline V gene data show CDR1 as SGHTA and CDR2 as FQGNSA. CDR3 length: 15 residues. CDR3 bases: TGTGCCAGCAGCTTACCAGCGGGAGTTGGGAGAGAGCAGTACTTC. This sequence encodes CASSLPAGVGREQYF.

This clone was counted a single time. The V and J genes are TRBV3-1 (or the pseudogene TRBV3-2) and TRBJ1-6; no reliable D call. Trimming pared 8 bases from V and 5 bases from J, leaving 13 bases between. The CDR3 runs to 14 residues. Germline V gives CDR1 LGHDT, CDR2 YNNKEL (reference sequence). The CDR3 protein is CASGRTTDNSPLHF. The CDR3 nucleotides are TGTGCCAGCGGCCGAACAACCGATAATTCACCCCTCCACTTT.

The chain joins TRBV5-4 to TRBJ1-2; no definite D call. Germline V gene data show CDR1 as SGHNT and CDR2 as YYREEE (reference sequence). Trimming removed 0 bases from V and 4 bases from J, with 13 bases in between. CDR3 length: 15 amino acids. CDR3 region: CASSLVRGQTYGYTF. Here the CDR3 DNA reads TGTGCCAGCAGCTTGGTCAGAGGCCAAACCTATGGCTACACCTTC.

This CDR3 is CASSLDTNQPQHF. CDR3 nucleotides: TGTGCCAGCAGTTTAGACACCAATCAGCCCCAGCATTTT. This rearrangement joins TRBV6-5 to TRBJ1-5; D unresolved. The V gene lost 4 bases and the J gene lost 3 bases, with 7 bases spanning the gap. The CDR3 totals 13 residues. The germline gives CDR1 MNHEY, CDR2 SVGAGI.

The chain couples TRBV30 to TRBJ1-5, with D hard to call. This CDR3 contains 16 residues. Germline CDR1 is GTSNPN and CDR2 is SVGIG (reference sequence). V shed 5 bases and J shed 5 bases, with 22 bases lying between them. The CDR3 region is CAWPKYDLPSDQPQHF. CDR3 in DNA: TGTGCCTGGCCGAAGTACGACCTACCGAGCGATCAGCCCCAGCATTTT.

CDR3 DNA: TGTGCCAGCAGCCCGCGGCCCTATAATTCACCCCTCCACTTT. The encoded protein is CASSPRPYNSPLHF. The V call is TRBV7-2, the J call TRBJ1-6; D unclear. There are 14 residues in the CDR3. Germline V CDR1 and CDR2: SGHTA, FQGNSA. V was clipped by 5 bases and J by 2 bases, with 7 bases between them.

This clone appeared a single time. The chain links TRBV30 to TRBJ1-3; 7 bases match TRBD1. Per germline, CDR1 GTSNPN and CDR2 SVGIG (reference sequence). V was clipped by 5 bases and J by 4 bases; unmatched bases: 5. The length of the CDR3 is 13 residues. The CDR3 DNA reads TGTGCCTGGGACAGGGCATCCGGAAACACCATATATTTT. It codes for CAWDRASGNTIYF.

The rearrangement uses TRBV18 and TRBJ2-7; TRBD1 aligns across 11 bases. The CDR3 has 16 amino acids. The ends lost 3 bases at V and 7 bases at J; junction bases unmatched: 11. Germline V gives CDR1 KGHSH, CDR2 LQKENI. The CDR3 sequence: CASSPSGGTGGREQYF. The CDR3, as DNA: TGTGCCAGCTCACCGAGCGGAGGGACAGGGGGTCGGGAGCAGTACTTC. The full variable domain, rest sourced from reference TRBV18 and TRBJ2-7, is NAGVMQNPRHLVRRRGQEARLRCSPMKGHSHVYWYRQLPEEGLKFMVYLQKENIIDESGMPKERFSAEFPKEGPSILRIQQVVRGDSAAYFCASSPSGGTGGREQYFGPGTRLTVT.

CDR3 residues: CASSETQGGQPQHF. The CDR3 coding sequence is TGTGCCAGCAGTGAAACTCAGGGGGGACAGCCCCAGCATTTT. V gene TRBV6-1 combines with J gene TRBJ1-5, with TRBD1 matching over 7 bases. The CDR3 runs 14 residues. The J segment lost 7 bases and the V segment lost 2 bases, leaving 5 bases of the junction unmatched. CDR1 MNHNS and CDR2 SASEGT come from the germline V gene.

The chain uses TRBV27 and TRBJ2-3; D is undetermined. V was shortened by 4 bases and J by 1 base, with 21 bases between the two germline ends. The CDR3 is 18 amino acids. The germline CDR1 and CDR2 sequences are MNHEY and SMNVEV (reference sequence). CDR3 DNA sequence: TGTGCCAGCAGTTCTTCCCTCCTCCTGGCCCTTCGCACAGATACGCAGTATTTT. It specifies CASSSSLLLALRTDTQYF.

This clone was seen only a few times. This chain joins TRBV14 and TRBJ2-5; the match to TRBD1 covers 9 bases. CDR1 is SGHDN, CDR2 FVKESK, per germline. This CDR3 spans 16 amino acids. With V trimmed by 3 bases and J by 3 bases, 8 bases remained unmatched. The CDR3 DNA sequence: TGTGCCAGCAGCCAGGGACTGGGACAGGGAGAAGAGACCCAGTACTTC. Translation: CASSQGLGQGEETQYF.

This clone was picked up one time. The V and J genes are TRBV6-6 and TRBJ2-7; a possible D gene is TRBD2 (6 bases). The CDR3 has 14 residues. Germline CDR1 is MNHNY and CDR2 is SVGAGI (reference sequence). V shed 6 bases and J shed 6 bases, with 18 bases lying between them. CDR3 DNA sequence: TGTGCCAGCAGCTTGCGGGGCCTGAATGCCGAGCAGTACTTC. Its protein product is CASSLRGLNAEQYF.

The rearrangement uses TRBV30 and TRBJ1-6; maybe TRBD1 (6 bases). Between the trimmed V and J ends, which lost 3 bases and 10 bases, there was a span of 13 bases. CDR3 length: 13 amino acids. Germline CDR1 and CDR2: GTSNPN and SVGIG (reference sequence). The CDR3 reads CAWRNRVQSPLHF. Here the CDR3 DNA reads TGTGCCTGGAGGAACAGGGTTCAATCACCCCTCCACTTT. The variable domain in full, with the rest retrieved from reference TRBV30 and TRBJ1-6, is SQTIHQWPATLVQPVGSPLSLECTVEGTSNPNLYWYRQAAGRGLQLLFYSVGIGQISSEVPQNLSASRPQDRQFILSSKKLLLSDSGFYLCAWRNRVQSPLHFGNGTRLTVT.

CDR3 nucleotides: TGTGCCAGTAGTATAGGGTCCTACCGGGATGGCTACACCTTC. Translation gives CASSIGSYRDGYTF. The chain has TRBV19 and TRBJ1-2; D remains ambiguous. Germline assignment: CDR1 LNHDA and CDR2 SQIVND (reference sequence). V shed 1 base and J shed 6 bases, with 12 bases lying between them. The CDR3 has 14 amino acids.

The sample holds a few counts of this clone. The genes are TRBV29-1 and TRBJ2-6, with D uncertain. CDR1 is SQVTM, CDR2 ANQGSEA, per germline. V was trimmed by 4 bases and J by 10 bases, leaving 8 bases between them. CDR3 size: 11 residues. The DNA of the CDR3 is TGCAGCGTTGTTTCTCTAAACGTCCTGACTTTC. Its protein is CSVVSLNVLTF.

The chain joins TRBV6-5 to TRBJ1-2; D not resolved. In germline, CDR1 is MNHEY, CDR2 SVGAGI. This CDR3 region has 15 residues. Trimming took off 7 bases at V and 4 bases at J, with 19 bases between the two ends. The CDR3: CASTVEVTSSYGYTF. The CDR3 coding sequence is TGTGCCAGCACCGTAGAGGTTACCTCCAGCTATGGCTACACCTTC.

V and J are TRBV6-6 and TRBJ2-2; D possibly corresponds to TRBD1 (6 bases). There are 13 residues in the CDR3. The V end lost 2 bases, the J end lost 5 bases, and 6 bases lay between the germline ends. Germline V gene data show CDR1 as MNHNY and CDR2 as SVGAGI (reference sequence). CDR3 region: CASSYRGTGELFF. For the CDR3, the DNA is TGTGCCAGCAGTTACAGGGGGACCGGGGAGCTGTTTTTT.

The V and J genes are TRBV7-2 and TRBJ2-2; D might be TRBD1 (6 bases). The CDR3 contains 15 residues. V shed 2 bases and J shed 2 bases, with 9 bases lying between them. Germline values: CDR1 SGHTA, CDR2 FQGNSA. The DNA of the CDR3 is TGTGCCAGCAGCTTAACCAGGGGTAACACCGGGGAGCTGTTTTTT. Amino acids: CASSLTRGNTGELFF.

The CDR3 region is CASSPDRALSEQYF. CDR3 coding DNA: TGTGCCAGCAGCCCAGACAGGGCTCTTTCCGAGCAGTACTTC. This chain links TRBV28 with TRBJ2-7; TRBD1 agrees at 7 bases. The CDR3 runs to 14 residues. Germline CDR1 is MDHEN and CDR2 is SYDVKM. Losses at the gene ends were 6 bases for V and 6 bases for J; bases not matched to a gene: 11.

This sequence joins TRBV6-1 and TRBJ2-3; 9 bases agree with TRBD2. The CDR3 consists of 15 residues. Germline V gives CDR1 MNHNS, CDR2 SASEGT. After removal of 1 base from V and 5 bases from J, the junction contained 4 bases not matched to a gene. This CDR3 reads CASSEGSGRIDTQYF. DNA for the CDR3: TGTGCCAGCAGTGAAGGAAGCGGGAGGATAGATACGCAGTATTTT.

The V call is TRBV6-5, the J call TRBJ1-6, with TRBD1 matching over 7 bases. CDR3 size: 11 residues. From germline, CDR1 is MNHEY and CDR2 SVGAGI. After removal of 6 bases from V and 16 bases from J, the junction contained 6 bases not matched to a gene. The CDR3 nucleotides read TGTGCCAGCAGGTACACAGGGGAGCTCCACTTT. Protein sequence: CASRYTGELHF.

CDR3 sequence (DNA): TGTGCTAGTGGTTTGGACAGGGGTTATACGCAGTATTTT. Its translation is CASGLDRGYTQYF. The chain joins TRBV12-5 to TRBJ2-3; 7 bases fit TRBD1. V lost 1 base and J lost 7; bases outside the gene matches: 2. Germline CDR1 is LGHNT and CDR2 is FRNRAP. The CDR3 length is 13 residues.